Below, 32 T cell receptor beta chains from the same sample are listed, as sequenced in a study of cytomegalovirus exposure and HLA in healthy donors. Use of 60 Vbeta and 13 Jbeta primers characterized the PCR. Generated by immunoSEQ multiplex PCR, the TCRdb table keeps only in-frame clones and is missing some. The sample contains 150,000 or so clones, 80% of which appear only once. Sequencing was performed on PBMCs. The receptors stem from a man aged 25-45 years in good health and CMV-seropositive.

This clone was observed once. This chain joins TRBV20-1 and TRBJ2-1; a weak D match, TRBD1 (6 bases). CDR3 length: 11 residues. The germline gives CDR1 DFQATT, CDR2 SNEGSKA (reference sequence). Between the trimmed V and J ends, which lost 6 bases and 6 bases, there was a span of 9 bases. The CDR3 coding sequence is TGCAGTGCCAACAGGGTCAATGAGCAGTTCTTC. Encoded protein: CSANRVNEQFF.

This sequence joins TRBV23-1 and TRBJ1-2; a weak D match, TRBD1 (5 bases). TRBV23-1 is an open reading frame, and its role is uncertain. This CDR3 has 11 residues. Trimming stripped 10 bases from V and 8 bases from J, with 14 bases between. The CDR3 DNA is TGCGCCAACCGCAGGGCGAGAGGCTACACCTTC. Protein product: CANRRARGYTF.

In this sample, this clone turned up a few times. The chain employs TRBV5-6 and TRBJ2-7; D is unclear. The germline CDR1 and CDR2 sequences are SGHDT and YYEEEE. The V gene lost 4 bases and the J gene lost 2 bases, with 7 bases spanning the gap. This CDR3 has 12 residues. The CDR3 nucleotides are TGTGCCAGCAGCCAGAATGCCTACGAGCAGTACTTC. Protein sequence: CASSQNAYEQYF.

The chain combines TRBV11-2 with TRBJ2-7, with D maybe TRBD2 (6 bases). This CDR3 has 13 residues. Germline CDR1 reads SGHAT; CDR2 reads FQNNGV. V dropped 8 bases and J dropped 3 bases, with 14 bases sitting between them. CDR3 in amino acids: CASGGILNYEQYF. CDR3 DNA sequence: TGTGCCAGCGGGGGGATTTTGAACTACGAGCAGTACTTC.

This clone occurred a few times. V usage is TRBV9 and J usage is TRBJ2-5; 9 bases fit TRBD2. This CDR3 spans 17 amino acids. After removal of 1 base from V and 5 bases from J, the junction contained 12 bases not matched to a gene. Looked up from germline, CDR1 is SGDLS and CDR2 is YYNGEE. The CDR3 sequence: CASSVLGGSGSVETQYF. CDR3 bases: TGTGCCAGCAGCGTATTGGGGGGTAGCGGGAGTGTGGAGACCCAGTACTTC.

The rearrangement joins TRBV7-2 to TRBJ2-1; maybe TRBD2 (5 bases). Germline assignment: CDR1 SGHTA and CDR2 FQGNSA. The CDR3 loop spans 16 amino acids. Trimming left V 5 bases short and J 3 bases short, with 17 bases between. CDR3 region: CASSPPGSSDYNEQFF. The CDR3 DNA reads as TGTGCCAGCAGCCCCCCAGGAAGTAGCGACTACAATGAGCAGTTCTTC.

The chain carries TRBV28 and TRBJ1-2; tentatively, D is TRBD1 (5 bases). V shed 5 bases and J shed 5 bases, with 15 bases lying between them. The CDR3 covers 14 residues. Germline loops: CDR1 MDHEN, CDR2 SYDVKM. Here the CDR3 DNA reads TGTGCCAGCAGTCTAACAGGAATGCGGTATGGCTACACCTTC. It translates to CASSLTGMRYGYTF.

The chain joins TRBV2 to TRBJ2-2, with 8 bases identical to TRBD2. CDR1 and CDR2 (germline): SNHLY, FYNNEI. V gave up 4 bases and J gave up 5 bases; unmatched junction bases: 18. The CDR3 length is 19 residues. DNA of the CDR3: TGTGCCAGCAGTGCCCGGGGGGGGGCAAAAGACGTCGGTACCGGGGAGCTGTTTTTT. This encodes CASSARGGAKDVGTGELFF.

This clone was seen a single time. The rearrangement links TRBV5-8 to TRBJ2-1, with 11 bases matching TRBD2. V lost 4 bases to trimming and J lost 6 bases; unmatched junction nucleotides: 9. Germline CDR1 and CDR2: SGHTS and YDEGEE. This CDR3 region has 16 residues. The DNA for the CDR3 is TGTGCCAGCAGCCTGCTTAGCGGGAGGGCCCCCAATGAGCAGTTCTTC. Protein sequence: CASSLLSGRAPNEQFF. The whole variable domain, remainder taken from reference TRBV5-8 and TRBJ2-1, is EAGVTQSPTHLIKTRGQQATLRCSPISGHTSVYWYQQALGLGLQFLLWYDEGEERNRGNFPPRFSGRQFPNYSSELNVNALELEDSALYLCASSLLSGRAPNEQFFGPGTRLTVL.

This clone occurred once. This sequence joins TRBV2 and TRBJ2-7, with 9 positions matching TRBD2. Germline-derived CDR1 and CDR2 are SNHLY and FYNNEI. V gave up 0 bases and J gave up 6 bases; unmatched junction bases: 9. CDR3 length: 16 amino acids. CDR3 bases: TGTGCCAGCAGTGAAGCTGCTAGCGGGATAATGCGCGAGCAGTACTTC. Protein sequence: CASSEAASGIMREQYF.

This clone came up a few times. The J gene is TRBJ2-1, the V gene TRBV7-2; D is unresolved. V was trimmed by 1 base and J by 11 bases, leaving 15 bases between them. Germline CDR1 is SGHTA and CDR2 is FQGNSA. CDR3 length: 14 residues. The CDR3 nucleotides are TGTGCCAGCAGCTTAGACCGGCTGGCAGGAAAGCAGTTCTTC. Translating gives CASSLDRLAGKQFF.

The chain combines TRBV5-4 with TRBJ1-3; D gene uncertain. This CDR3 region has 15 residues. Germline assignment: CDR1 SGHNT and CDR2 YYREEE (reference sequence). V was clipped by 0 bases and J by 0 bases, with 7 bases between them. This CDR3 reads CASSLDSFSGNTIYF. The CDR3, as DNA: TGTGCCAGCAGCTTGGACAGTTTCTCTGGAAACACCATATATTTT.

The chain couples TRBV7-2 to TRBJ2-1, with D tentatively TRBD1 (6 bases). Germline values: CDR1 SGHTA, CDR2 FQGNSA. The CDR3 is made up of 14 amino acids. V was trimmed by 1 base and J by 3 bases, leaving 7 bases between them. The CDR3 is CASSLVQGYNEQFF. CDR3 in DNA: TGTGCCAGCAGCTTAGTACAGGGCTACAATGAGCAGTTCTTC.

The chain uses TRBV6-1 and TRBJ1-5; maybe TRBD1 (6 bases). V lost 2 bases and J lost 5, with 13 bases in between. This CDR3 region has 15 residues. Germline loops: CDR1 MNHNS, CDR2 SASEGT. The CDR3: CASSEPGGGHQPQHF. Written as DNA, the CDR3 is TGTGCCAGCAGTGAACCGGGCGGGGGCCATCAGCCCCAGCATTTT.

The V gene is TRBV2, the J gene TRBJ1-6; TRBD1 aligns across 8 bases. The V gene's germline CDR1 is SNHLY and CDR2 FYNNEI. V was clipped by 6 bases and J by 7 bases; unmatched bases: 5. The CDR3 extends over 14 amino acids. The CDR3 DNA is TGTGCCAGCAGCGGGACAGGTGGGAATTCACCCCTCCACTTT. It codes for CASSGTGGNSPLHF.

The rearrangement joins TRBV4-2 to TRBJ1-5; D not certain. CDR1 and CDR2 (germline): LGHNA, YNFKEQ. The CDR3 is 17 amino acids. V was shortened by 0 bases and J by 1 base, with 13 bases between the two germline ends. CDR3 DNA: TGTGCCAGCAGCCAAGAGGATGTACACAGAAGCAATCAGCCCCAGCATTTT. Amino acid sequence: CASSQEDVHRSNQPQHF.

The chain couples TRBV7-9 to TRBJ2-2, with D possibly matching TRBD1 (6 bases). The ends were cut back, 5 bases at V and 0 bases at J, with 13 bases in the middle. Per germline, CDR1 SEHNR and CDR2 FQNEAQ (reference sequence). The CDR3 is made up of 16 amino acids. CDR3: CASSPGSGANTGELFF. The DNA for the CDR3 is TGTGCCAGCAGCCCAGGTTCAGGGGCGAACACCGGGGAGCTGTTTTTT.

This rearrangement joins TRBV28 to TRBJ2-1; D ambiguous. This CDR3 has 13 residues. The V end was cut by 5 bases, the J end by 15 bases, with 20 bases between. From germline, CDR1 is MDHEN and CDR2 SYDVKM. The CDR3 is CASSPAQPNRWFF. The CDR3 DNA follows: TGTGCCAGCAGTCCGGCACAGCCAAATAGGTGGTTCTTC.

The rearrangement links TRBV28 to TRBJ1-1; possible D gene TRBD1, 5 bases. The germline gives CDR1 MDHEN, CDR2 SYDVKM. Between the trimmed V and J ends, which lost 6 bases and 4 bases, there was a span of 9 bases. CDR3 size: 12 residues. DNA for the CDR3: TGTGCCAGCAGGGCCGGGGGCACTGAAGCTTTCTTT. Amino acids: CASRAGGTEAFF.

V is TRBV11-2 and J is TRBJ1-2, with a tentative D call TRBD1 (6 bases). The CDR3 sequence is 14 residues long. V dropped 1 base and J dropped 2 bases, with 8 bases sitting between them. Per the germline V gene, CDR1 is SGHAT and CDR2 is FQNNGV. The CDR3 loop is CASSLAGQNYGYTF. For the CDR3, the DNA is TGTGCCAGCAGCTTAGCGGGACAAAACTATGGCTACACCTTC.

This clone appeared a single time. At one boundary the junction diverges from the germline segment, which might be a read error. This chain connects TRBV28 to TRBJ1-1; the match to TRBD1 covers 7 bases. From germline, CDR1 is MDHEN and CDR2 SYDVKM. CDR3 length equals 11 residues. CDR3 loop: CASSFRDSHHF. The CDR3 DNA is TGTGCCAGCAGTTTCCGGGACAGCCATCATTTT.

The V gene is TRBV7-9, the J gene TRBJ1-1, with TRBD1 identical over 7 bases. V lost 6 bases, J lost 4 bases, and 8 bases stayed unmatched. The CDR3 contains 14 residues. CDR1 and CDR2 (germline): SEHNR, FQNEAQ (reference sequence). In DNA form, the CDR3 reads TGTGCCAGCAGTCCTAACAGGGGTACCACTGAAGCTTTCTTT. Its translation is CASSPNRGTTEAFF.

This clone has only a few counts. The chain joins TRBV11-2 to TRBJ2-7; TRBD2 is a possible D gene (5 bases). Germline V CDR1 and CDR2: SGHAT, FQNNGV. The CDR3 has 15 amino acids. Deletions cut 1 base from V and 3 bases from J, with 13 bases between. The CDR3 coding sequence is TGTGCCAGCAGCTTAGTTACCTCCGGGGACTACGAGCAGTACTTC. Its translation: CASSLVTSGDYEQYF.

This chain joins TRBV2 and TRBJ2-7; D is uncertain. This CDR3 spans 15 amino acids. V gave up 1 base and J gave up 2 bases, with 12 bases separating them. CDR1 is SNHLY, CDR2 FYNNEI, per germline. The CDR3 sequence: CASSEGTSPAYEQYF. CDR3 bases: TGTGCCAGCAGTGAAGGCACATCTCCAGCCTACGAGCAGTACTTC. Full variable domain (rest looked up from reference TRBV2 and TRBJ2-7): EPEVTQTPSHQVTQMGQEVILRCVPISNHLYFYWYRQILGQKVEFLVSFYNNEISEKSEIFDDQFSVERPDGSNFTLKIRSTKLEDSAMYFCASSEGTSPAYEQYFGPGTRLTVT.

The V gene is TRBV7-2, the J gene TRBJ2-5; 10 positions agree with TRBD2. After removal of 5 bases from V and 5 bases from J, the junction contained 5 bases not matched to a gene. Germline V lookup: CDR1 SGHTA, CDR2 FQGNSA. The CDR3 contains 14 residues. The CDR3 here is CASSPQAGGETQYF. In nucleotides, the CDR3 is TGTGCCAGCAGCCCTCAAGCGGGGGGGGAGACCCAGTACTTC. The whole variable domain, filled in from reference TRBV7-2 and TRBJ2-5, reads GAGVSQSPSNKVTEKGKDVELRCDPISGHTALYWYRQSLGQGLEFLIYFQGNSAPDKSGLPSDRFSAERTGGSVSTLTIQRTQQEDSAVYLCASSPQAGGETQYFGPGTRLLVL.

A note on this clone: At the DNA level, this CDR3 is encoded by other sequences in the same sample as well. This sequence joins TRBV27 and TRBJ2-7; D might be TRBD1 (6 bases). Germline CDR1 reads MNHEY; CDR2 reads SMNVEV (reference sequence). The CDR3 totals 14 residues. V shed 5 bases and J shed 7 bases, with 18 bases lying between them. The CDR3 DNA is TGTGCCAGCAGTCGCCGGGACACTCTCGGAGAGCAGTACTTC. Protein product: CASSRRDTLGEQYF.

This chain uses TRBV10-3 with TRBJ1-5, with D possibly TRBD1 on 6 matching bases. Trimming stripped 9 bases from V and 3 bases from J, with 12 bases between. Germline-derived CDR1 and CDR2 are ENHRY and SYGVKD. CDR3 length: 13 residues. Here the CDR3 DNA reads TGTGCCATAAAGGACAGTCTCAATCAGCCCCAGCATTTT. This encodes CAIKDSLNQPQHF.

For the CDR3, the DNA is TGTGCCAGCTCACCAAGGGAGGAAGCTTTCTTT. Residues: CASSPREEAFF. The V call is TRBV18, the J call TRBJ1-1; D gene uncertain. Between the trimmed V and J ends, which lost 2 bases and 8 bases, there was a span of 6 bases. This CDR3 region has 11 residues. Per germline, CDR1 KGHSH and CDR2 LQKENI.

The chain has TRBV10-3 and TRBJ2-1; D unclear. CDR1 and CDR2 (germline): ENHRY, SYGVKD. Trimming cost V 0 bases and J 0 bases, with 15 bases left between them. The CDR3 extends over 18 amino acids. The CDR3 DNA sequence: TGTGCCATCAGTGAGTCGAACAGCCCCTCGAGCTCCTACAATGAGCAGTTCTTC. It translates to CAISESNSPSSSYNEQFF.

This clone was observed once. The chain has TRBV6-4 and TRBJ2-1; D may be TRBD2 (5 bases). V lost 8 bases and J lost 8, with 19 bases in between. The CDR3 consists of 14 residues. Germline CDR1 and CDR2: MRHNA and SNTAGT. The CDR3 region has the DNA TGTGCCAGCTCATCGGTAACTAGTCGGTATGAGCAGTTCTTC. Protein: CASSSVTSRYEQFF.

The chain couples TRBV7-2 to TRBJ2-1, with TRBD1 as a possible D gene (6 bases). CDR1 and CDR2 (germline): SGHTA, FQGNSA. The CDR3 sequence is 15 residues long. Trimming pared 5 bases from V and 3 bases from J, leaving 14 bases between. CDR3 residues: CASSTQGLGYNEQFF. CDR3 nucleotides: TGTGCCAGCAGCACCCAGGGGCTTGGCTACAATGAGCAGTTCTTC. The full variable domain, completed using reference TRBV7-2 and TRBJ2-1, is GAGVSQSPSNKVTEKGKDVELRCDPISGHTALYWYRQSLGQGLEFLIYFQGNSAPDKSGLPSDRFSAERTGGSVSTLTIQRTQQEDSAVYLCASSTQGLGYNEQFFGPGTRLTVL.

The CDR3 here is CASSWKGSTDTQYF. The CDR3 bases are TGCGCCAGCAGCTGGAAGGGGAGCACAGATACGCAGTATTTT. V is TRBV5-1 and J is TRBJ2-3, with a weak D call TRBD1 (5 bases). V lost 3 bases, J lost 0 bases, and 8 bases lay in between. The CDR3 spans 14 residues. Germline V CDR1 and CDR2: SGHRS, YFSETQ.